The following is a TCR beta chain sequence with its context. Its specificity is not known. The data derive from a study of cytomegalovirus exposure and HLA in healthy donors. In the study overall: Roughly 85 million unique TCRs from HLA-typed donors were held in an early release of data.

This PCR relied on a set of 60 Vbeta primers and 13 Jbeta primers. Assay used: immunoSEQ multiplex PCR; TCRdb lists only in-frame clones, some missing. This table holds about 130,000 clones, approximately 80% found once. Study findings and constraints: TCR beta chain V- and J-gene trimming was linked, in a later analysis, to a missense variant in DCLRE1C. Cytomegalovirus association was assigned to 170 or so TCR beta chains. Later analysis identified 15,000 to 20,000 TCR beta sequences associated with HLA alleles, using a false discovery rate threshold of 0.05.

The sequence was collected from a woman aged 18-29 years in good health and CMV-seronegative. The specimen sequenced was PBMCs.

This chain's CDR3 is CATSRDKGFNQPQHF. CDR3 coding DNA: TGTGCCACCAGCAGAGATAAGGGGTTTAATCAGCCCCAGCATTTT. The V call is TRBV15, the J call TRBJ1-5, with TRBD1 as a possible D gene (5 bases). Trimming shortened V by 0 bases and J by 4 bases, and 10 bases separated the two germline ends. This CDR3 is built from 15 residues. CDR1 and CDR2 (germline): LNHNV, YYDKDF (reference sequence).